Below, 12 T cell receptor beta chains from the same sample are listed, as sequenced in a study of T cells after somatic rescue of genetic block (dated by TCRdb to 2020 to 2022). The library relied on the immunoSEQ multiplex PCR assay. TCRdb retrieved this table from immuneACCESS and kept in-frame rearrangements only. Not all clones are present; in checked studies, unresolved V genes account for under half, and no reason is known for the remainder. Recorded for this sample are roughly 67,000 clones; 80% to 95% of them occurred a single time. The top ten hold around 3% of the sample. Sequenced material: peripheral blood mononuclear cells (PBMCs). Every receptor here comes from a man aged 40-49 years.

The rearrangement joins TRBV19 to TRBJ2-1; 10 positions match TRBD2. CDR1 is LNHDA, CDR2 SQIVND, per germline (reference sequence). The V segment lost 1 base and the J segment 9 bases; nucleotides outside the gene matches: 6. CDR3 size: 15 residues. DNA of the CDR3: TGTGCCAGTAGTATAGGCCTAGCGGGGGCCGGTGAGCAGTTCTTC. Protein: CASSIGLAGAGEQFF. The full variable domain, its missing parts supplied by reference TRBV19 and TRBJ2-1, is DGGITQSPKYLFRKEGQNVTLSCEQNLNHDAMYWYRQDPGQGLRLIYYSQIVNDFQKGDIAEGYSVSREKKESFPLTVTSAQKNPTAFYLCASSIGLAGAGEQFFGPGTRLTVL.

The table lists this clone with a few counts. The gene calls are TRBV2 and TRBJ2-5, with D tentatively TRBD1 (6 bases). The V gene lost 11 bases and the J gene lost 4 bases, with 17 bases spanning the gap. CDR3 length: 13 amino acids. Germline V gives CDR1 SNHLY, CDR2 FYNNEI. The CDR3 protein is CADSLWGRETQYF. The CDR3 nucleotides read TGTGCCGACAGTCTATGGGGGCGAGAGACCCAGTACTTC.

The chain combines TRBV6-9 with TRBJ1-5; the D is unclear. CDR3 size: 13 residues. Per germline, CDR1 MNHGY and CDR2 SVAAGI. V was clipped by 3 bases and J by 4 bases, with 7 bases between them. The CDR3 nucleotides read TGTGCCAGCAGTTACGGTGGGAATCAGCCCCAGCATTTT. It encodes CASSYGGNQPQHF.

This rearrangement joins TRBV5-6 to TRBJ2-5, with TRBD2 identical over 8 bases. V was clipped by 6 bases and J by 0 bases; unmatched bases: 10. The CDR3 totals 16 residues. Germline CDR1 SGHDT, CDR2 YYEEEE. CDR3 coding DNA: TGTGCCAGCACCCTGTGGGCGGGGGGCCACCAAGAGACCCAGTACTTC. Translating gives CASTLWAGGHQETQYF.

The chain couples TRBV5-4 to TRBJ2-4; unclear D gene. V was shortened by 0 bases and J by 4 bases, with 5 bases between the two germline ends. The CDR3 runs 13 residues. Germline CDR1 is SGHNT and CDR2 is YYREEE (reference sequence). The CDR3 nucleotides are TGTGCCAGCAGCTTGGCGGGTAAAAACATTCAGTACTTC. Translation gives CASSLAGKNIQYF.

CDR3 in amino acids: CASSWDFRNEQFF. CDR3 DNA: TGTGCCAGCAGCTGGGACTTCCGAAATGAGCAGTTCTTC. The rearrangement joins TRBV27 to TRBJ2-1, with a weak D call TRBD2 (6 bases). Trimming left V 6 bases short and J 7 bases short, with 13 bases between. The CDR3 loop spans 13 amino acids. The V gene's germline CDR1 is MNHEY and CDR2 SMNVEV (reference sequence).

This chain uses TRBV6-5 with TRBJ1-5, with D unclear. Germline CDR1 is MNHEY and CDR2 is SVGAGI. The V end was cut by 0 bases, the J end by 1 base, with 7 bases between. This CDR3 comprises 15 residues. The CDR3 nucleotides are TGTGCCAGCAGTTACTCAGGCAGGAGCAATCAGCCCCAGCATTTT. It is translated as CASSYSGRSNQPQHF.

This clone occurred once. This sequence joins TRBV2 and TRBJ2-6; D not resolved. V dropped 7 bases and J dropped 0 bases, with 10 bases sitting between them. CDR3 length equals 15 residues. From germline, CDR1 is SNHLY and CDR2 FYNNEI. The CDR3 DNA reads as TGTGCCAGCACTCAACCAGGCTCTGGGGCCAACGTCCTGACTTTC. Translation gives CASTQPGSGANVLTF.

The gene calls are TRBV10-1 and TRBJ1-3; D is ambiguous. The ends were cut back, 0 bases at V and 0 bases at J, with 3 bases in the middle. The V gene's germline CDR1 is WNHNN and CDR2 SYGVQD (reference sequence). The CDR3 sequence is 14 residues long. CDR3 region: CASSESGSGNTIYF. CDR3 bases: TGCGCCAGCAGTGAGTCTGGCTCTGGAAACACCATATATTTT.

The CDR3 DNA reads as TGCGCCAGCAGCCCATCCGTGGACTTCCCGGGTCGGGATGAGCAGTTCTTC. This codes for CASSPSVDFPGRDEQFF. The gene calls are TRBV5-1 and TRBJ2-1; a possible D gene is TRBD2 (5 bases). The CDR3 length is 17 residues. Germline values: CDR1 SGHRS, CDR2 YFSETQ. V gave up 4 bases and J gave up 8 bases, with 25 bases separating them.

CDR3 sequence reads: CASSPYPPDSSNYGYTF. The DNA for the CDR3 is TGCGCCAGCAGCCCCTACCCTCCGGACAGCTCTAACTATGGCTACACCTTC. The chain links TRBV4-1 to TRBJ1-2; TRBD1 might be the D (6 bases). V lost 4 bases and J 0 bases, leaving 18 bases between the germline ends. CDR1 and CDR2 from the germline V gene are MGHRA and YSYEKL. The CDR3 is 17 amino acids.

The chain links TRBV19 to TRBJ1-5; D is ambiguous. Trimming stripped 2 bases from V and 4 bases from J, with 18 bases between. The CDR3 contains 17 residues. Germline V CDR1 and CDR2: LNHDA, SQIVND (reference sequence). This chain's CDR3 is CASSIILGVLGNQPQHF. The CDR3 DNA reads TGTGCCAGTAGTATAATCCTCGGCGTACTAGGGAATCAGCCCCAGCATTTT.